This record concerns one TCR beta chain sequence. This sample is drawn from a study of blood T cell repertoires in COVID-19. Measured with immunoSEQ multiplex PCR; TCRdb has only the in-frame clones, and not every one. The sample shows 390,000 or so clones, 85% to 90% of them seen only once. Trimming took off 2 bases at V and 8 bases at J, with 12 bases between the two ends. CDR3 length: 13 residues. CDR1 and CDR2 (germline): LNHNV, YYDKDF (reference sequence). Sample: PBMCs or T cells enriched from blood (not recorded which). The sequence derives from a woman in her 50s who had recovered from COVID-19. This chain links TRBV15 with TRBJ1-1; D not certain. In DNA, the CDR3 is TGTGCCACCAGCAGATCTCTTAGCGGGGAAGCTTTCTTT. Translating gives CATSRSLSGEAFF. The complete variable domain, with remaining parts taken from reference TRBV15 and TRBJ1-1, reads DAMVIQNPRYQVTQFGKPVTLSCSQTLNHNVMYWYQQKSSQAPKLLFHYYDKDFNNEADTPDNFQSRRPNTSFCFLDIRSPGLGDTAMYLCATSRSLSGEAFFGQGTRLTVV.